This T cell receptor beta chain was identified during a study of T cell responses to AZD1222 COVID-19 vaccine. Whole-study results and caveats: Spike-specific TCRs gained breadth and depth after people received two AZD1222 doses.

A word on this clone: Its antigen is as yet unknown.

The CDR3 sequence is 13 residues long. Germline-derived CDR1 and CDR2 are SGHDN and FVKESK. V was clipped by 5 bases and J by 7 bases, with 11 bases between them. Generated by immunoSEQ multiplex PCR, the TCRdb table keeps only in-frame clones and is missing some. The table shows 100,000 to 150,000 clones, with 92% occurring only once. This receptor was taken from an adult in good health. This chain uses TRBV14 with TRBJ2-2, with D possibly being TRBD2 (5 bases). The source was peripheral blood, collected on day 0 of AZD1222 vaccination. This CDR3 reads CASSGRAGGELFF. The CDR3 nucleotides read TGTGCCAGCAGCGGGCGGGCCGGCGGGGAGCTGTTTTTT. Combining the CDR3 with reference TRBV14 and TRBJ2-2 gives the whole variable domain EAGVTQFPSHSVIEKGQTVTLRCDPISGHDNLYWYRRVMGKEIKFLLHFVKESKQDESGMPNNRFLAERTGGTYSTLKVQPAELEDSGVYFCASSGRAGGELFFGEGSRLTVL.